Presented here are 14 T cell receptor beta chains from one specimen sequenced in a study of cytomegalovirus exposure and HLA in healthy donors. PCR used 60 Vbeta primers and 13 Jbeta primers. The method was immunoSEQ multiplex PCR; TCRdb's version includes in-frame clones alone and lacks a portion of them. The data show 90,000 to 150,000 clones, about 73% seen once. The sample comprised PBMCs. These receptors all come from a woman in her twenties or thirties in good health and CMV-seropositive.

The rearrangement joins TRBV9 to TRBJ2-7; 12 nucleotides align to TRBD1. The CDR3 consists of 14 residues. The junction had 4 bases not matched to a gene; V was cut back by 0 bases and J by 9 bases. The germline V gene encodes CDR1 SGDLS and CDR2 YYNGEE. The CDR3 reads CASSVGDRGPAQYF. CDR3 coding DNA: TGTGCCAGCAGCGTAGGGGACAGGGGGCCCGCGCAGTACTTC.

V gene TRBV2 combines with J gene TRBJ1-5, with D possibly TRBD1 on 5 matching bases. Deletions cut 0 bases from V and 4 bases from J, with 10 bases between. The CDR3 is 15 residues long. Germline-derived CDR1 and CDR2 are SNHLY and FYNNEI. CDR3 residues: CASSEALRGNQPQHF. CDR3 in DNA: TGTGCCAGCAGTGAAGCGCTTCGGGGGAATCAGCCCCAGCATTTT.

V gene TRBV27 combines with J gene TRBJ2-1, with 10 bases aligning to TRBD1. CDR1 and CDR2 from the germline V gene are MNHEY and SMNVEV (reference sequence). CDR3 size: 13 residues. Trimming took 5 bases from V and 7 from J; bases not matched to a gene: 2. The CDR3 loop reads CASSRQGANEQFF. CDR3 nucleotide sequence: TGTGCCAGCAGTCGACAGGGGGCAAATGAGCAGTTCTTC.

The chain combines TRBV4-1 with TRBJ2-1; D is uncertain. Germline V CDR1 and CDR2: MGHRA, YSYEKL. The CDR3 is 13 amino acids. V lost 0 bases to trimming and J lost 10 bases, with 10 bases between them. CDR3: CASSQDRDLEQFF. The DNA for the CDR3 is TGCGCCAGCAGCCAAGATCGCGATCTGGAGCAGTTCTTC.

The CDR3 bases are TGCGCCAGCAGCTATATCGGGGGGGGTGTGTACAATGAGCAGTTCTTC. Residues: CASSYIGGGVYNEQFF. V is TRBV5-1 and J is TRBJ2-1; TRBD2 aligns across 8 bases. V lost 3 bases, J lost 4 bases, and 9 bases stayed unmatched. The germline V gene has CDR1 SGHRS and CDR2 YFSETQ. This CDR3 has 16 residues.

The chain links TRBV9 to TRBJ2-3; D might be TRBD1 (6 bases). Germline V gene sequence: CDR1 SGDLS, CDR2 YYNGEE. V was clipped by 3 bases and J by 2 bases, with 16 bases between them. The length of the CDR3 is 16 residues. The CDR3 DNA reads TGTGCCAGCAGCGGTACCCAGGGGCGCCCCACAGATACGCAGTATTTT. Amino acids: CASSGTQGRPTDTQYF.

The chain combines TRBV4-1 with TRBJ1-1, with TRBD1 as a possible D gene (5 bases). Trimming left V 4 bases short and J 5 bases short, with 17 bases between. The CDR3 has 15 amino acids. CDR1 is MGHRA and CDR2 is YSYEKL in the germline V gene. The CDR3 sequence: CASSLRQSGRTEAFF. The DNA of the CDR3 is TGCGCCAGCAGCCTTCGACAGTCGGGGAGGACTGAAGCTTTCTTT.

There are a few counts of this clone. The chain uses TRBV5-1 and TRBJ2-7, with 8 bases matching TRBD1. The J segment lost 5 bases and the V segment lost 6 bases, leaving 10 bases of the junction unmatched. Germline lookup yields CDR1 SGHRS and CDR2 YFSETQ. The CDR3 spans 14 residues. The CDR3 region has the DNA TGCGCCAGCACCCCGGGACAGGACTCACACGAGCAGTACTTC. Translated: CASTPGQDSHEQYF.

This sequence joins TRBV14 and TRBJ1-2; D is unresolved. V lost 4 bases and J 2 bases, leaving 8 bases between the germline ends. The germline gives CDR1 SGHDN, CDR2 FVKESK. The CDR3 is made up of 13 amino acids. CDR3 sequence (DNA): TGTGCCAGCAGCCTTACTAGAAACTATGGCTACACCTTC. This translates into CASSLTRNYGYTF.

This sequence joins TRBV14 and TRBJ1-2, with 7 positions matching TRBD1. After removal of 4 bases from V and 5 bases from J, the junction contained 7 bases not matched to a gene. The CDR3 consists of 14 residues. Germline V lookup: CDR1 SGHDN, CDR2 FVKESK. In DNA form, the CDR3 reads TGTGCCAGCAGCCCAAGGACAGGCCTTTATGGCTACACCTTC. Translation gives CASSPRTGLYGYTF.

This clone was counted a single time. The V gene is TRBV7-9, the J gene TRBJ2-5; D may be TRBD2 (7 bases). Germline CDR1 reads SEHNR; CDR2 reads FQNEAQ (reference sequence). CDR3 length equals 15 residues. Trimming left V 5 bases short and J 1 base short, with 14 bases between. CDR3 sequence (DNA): TGTGCCAGCAGCGTTGTGGGGGGGGCCCAAGAGACCCAGTACTTC. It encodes CASSVVGGAQETQYF.

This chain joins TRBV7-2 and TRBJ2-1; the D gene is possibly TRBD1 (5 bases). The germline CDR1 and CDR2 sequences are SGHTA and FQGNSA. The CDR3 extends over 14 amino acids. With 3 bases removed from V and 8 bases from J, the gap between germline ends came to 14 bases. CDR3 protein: CASSFSQVGDEQFF. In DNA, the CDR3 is TGTGCCAGCAGCTTTAGTCAGGTAGGGGATGAGCAGTTCTTC.

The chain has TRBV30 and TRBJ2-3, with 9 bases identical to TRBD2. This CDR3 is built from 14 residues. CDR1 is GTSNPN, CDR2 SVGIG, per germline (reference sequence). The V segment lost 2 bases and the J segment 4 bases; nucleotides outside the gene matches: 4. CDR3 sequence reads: CAWSSGGTPDTQYF. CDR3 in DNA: TGTGCCTGGAGTAGCGGGGGGACGCCAGATACGCAGTATTTT.

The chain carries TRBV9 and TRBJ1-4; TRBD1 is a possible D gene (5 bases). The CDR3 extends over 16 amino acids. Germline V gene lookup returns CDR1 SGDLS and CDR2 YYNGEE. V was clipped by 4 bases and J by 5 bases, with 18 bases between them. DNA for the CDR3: TGTGCCAGCAGCCCAGACGCGGGGCACGAAAATGAAAAACTGTTTTTT. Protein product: CASSPDAGHENEKLFF.